The following is a T cell receptor beta chain sequence with its context. The antigen is unknown. The data belong to a study of shared clonotypes between healthy human individuals. Overall study results and limits: Non-shared clonotypes had lower generation probabilities than clonotypes shared by all four sorted-subset donors.

Each PCR replicate from the sorted subsets contained about 210 ng DNA, which is some 31,000 T cell genomes. Measured with immunoSEQ multiplex PCR; TCRdb has only the in-frame clones, and not every one. The sample has roughly 2,300,000 clones, approximately 90% seen once; the top ten hold approximately 0.4%. The source is a man younger than 35 in good health. Some clones in this sample may be carry-over from other donors' samples. Sequencing was carried out using naive CD4+ T cells from PBMCs. Subset here: CD45RA+ positively selected.

CDR3 amino acids: CASSSGAQDTGELFF. Here the CDR3 DNA reads TGTGCCAGCAGTTCGGGGGCGCAGGACACCGGGGAGCTGTTTTTT. The rearrangement links TRBV6-6 to TRBJ2-2; D may be TRBD1 or TRBD2 (6 bases each). The length of the CDR3 is 15 residues. The V gene's germline CDR1 is MNHNY and CDR2 SVGAGI (reference sequence). Trimming stripped 4 bases from V and 3 bases from J, with 12 bases between.